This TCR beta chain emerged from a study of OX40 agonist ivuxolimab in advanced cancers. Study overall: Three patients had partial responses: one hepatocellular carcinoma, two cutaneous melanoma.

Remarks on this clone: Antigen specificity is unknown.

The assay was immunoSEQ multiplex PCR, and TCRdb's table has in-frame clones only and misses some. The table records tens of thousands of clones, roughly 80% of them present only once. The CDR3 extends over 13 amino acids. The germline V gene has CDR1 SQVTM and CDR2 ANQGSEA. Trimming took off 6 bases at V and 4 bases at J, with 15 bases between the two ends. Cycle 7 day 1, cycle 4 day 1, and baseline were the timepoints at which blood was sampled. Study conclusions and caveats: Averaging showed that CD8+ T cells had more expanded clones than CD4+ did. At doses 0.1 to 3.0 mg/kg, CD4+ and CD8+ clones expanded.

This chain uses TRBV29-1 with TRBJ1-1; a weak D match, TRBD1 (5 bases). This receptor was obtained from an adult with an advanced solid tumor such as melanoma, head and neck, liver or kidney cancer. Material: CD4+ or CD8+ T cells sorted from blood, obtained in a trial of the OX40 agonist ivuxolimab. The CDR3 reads CSVSRGWGTEAFF. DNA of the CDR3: TGCAGCGTCTCCCGGGGGTGGGGCACTGAAGCTTTCTTT.